Sequencing of this TCR beta chain was carried out in a study of CD8 T cells in Susac syndrome. Germline-derived CDR1 and CDR2 are MDHEN and SYDVKM. V lost 6 bases, J lost 6 bases, and 9 bases stayed unmatched. The CDR3 has 14 amino acids. An input of about 0.5 to 1 ug of RNA was subjected to reverse transcription using random hexamers. TCRdb reprocessed the immunoSEQ multiplex PCR reads via MiXCR and lists one record per CDR3 protein. The sample carries 200,000 to 250,000 distinct CDR3 sequences, 92% recorded once. Source material: CD8+ T cells from PBMCs. This rearrangement joins TRBV28 to TRBJ2-7; 9 nucleotides line up with TRBD1. The TCR originated in a human donor with multiple sclerosis. The CDR3 DNA is TGTGCCAGCAGCTTGGTGACAGGGGGTCCCGAGCAGTACTTC. The encoded protein is CASSLVTGGPEQYF.